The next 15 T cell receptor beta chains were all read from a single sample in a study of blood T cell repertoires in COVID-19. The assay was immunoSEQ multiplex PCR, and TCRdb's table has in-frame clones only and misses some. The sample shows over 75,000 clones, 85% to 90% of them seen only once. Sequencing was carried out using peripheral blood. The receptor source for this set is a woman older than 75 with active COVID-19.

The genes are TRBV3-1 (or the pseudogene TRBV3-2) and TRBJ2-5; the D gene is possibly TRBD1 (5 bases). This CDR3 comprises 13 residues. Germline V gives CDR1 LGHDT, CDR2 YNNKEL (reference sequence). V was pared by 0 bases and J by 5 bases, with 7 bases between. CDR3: CASSQEGQETQYF. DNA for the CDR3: TGTGCCAGCAGCCAAGAGGGGCAGGAGACCCAGTACTTC.

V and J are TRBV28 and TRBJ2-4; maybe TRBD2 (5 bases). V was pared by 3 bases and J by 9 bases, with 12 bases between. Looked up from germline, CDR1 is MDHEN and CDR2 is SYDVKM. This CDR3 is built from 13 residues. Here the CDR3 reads CASSFLRGSIQYF. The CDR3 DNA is TGTGCCAGCAGTTTTCTCCGGGGAAGCATTCAGTACTTC.

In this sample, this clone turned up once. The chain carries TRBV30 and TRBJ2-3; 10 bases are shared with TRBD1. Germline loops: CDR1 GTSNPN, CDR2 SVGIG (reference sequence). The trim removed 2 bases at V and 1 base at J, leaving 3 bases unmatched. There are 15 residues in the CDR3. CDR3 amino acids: CAWSRGQGGTDTQYF. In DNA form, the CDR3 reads TGTGCCTGGAGTAGAGGACAGGGGGGCACAGATACGCAGTATTTT.

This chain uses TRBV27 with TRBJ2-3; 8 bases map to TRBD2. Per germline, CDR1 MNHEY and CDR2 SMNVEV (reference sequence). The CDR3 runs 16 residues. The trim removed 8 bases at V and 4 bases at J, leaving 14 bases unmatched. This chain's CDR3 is CASGRFSGSKADTQYF. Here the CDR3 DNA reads TGTGCCAGCGGACGGTTCAGCGGGAGCAAAGCAGATACGCAGTATTTT.

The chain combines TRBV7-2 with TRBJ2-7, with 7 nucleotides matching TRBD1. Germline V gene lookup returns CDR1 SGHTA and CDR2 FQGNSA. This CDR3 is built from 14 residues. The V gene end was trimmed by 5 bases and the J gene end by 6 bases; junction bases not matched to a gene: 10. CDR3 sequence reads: CASSLRQGAVEQYF. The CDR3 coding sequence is TGTGCCAGCAGCCTCCGACAGGGCGCTGTCGAGCAGTACTTC.

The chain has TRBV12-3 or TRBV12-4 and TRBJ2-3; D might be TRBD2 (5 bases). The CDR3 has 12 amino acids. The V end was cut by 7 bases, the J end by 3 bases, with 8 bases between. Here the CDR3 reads CASTRRTDTQYF. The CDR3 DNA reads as TGTGCCAGCACCCGGAGGACAGATACGCAGTATTTT.

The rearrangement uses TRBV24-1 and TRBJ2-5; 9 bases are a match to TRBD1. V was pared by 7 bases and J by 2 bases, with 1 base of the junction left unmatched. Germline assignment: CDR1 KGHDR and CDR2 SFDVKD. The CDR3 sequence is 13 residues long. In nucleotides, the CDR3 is TGTGCCACCAGGGGACAGGGTCAAGAGACCCAGTACTTC. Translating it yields CATRGQGQETQYF.

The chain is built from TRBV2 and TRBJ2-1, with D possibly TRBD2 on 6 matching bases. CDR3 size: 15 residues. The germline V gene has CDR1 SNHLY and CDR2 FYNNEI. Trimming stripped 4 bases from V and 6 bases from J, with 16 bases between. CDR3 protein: CASSGRAGLLNEQFF. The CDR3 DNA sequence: TGTGCCAGCAGTGGTAGGGCGGGACTTCTCAATGAGCAGTTCTTC.

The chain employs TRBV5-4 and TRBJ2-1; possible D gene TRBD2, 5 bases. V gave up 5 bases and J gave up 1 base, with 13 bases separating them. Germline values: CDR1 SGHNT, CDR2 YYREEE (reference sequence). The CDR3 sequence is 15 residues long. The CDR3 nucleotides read TGTGCCAGCAGACCACTAGTGAAGTCCTACAATGAGCAGTTCTTC. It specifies CASRPLVKSYNEQFF.

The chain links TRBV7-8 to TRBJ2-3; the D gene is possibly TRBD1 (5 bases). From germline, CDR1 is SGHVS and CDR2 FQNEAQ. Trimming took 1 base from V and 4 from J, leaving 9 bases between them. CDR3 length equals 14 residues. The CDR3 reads CASSLGGSSDTQYF. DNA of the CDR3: TGTGCCAGCAGCTTAGGGGGCTCTTCAGATACGCAGTATTTT.

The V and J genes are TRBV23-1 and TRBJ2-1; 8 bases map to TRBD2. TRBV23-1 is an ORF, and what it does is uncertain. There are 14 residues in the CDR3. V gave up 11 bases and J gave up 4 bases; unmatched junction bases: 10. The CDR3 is CAGRRTSGYNEQFF. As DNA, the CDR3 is TGCGCCGGGCGGAGAACTAGCGGATACAATGAGCAGTTCTTC.

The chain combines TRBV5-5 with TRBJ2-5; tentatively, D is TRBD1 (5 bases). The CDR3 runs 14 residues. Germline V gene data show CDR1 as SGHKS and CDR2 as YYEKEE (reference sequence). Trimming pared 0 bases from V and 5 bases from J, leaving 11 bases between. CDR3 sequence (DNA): TGTGCCAGCAGCTTGGGGGGCTACGTGGAGACCCAGTACTTC. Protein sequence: CASSLGGYVETQYF.

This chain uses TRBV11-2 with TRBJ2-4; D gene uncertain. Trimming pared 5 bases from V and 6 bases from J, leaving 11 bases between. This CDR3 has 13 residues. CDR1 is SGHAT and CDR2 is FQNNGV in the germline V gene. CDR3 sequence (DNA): TGTGCCAGCAGCCCCGGTGTGCGAAACATTCAGTACTTC. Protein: CASSPGVRNIQYF. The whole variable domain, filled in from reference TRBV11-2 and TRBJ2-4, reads EAGVAQSPRYKIIEKRQSVAFWCNPISGHATLYWYQQILGQGPKLLIQFQNNGVVDDSQLPKDRFSAERLKGVDSTLKIQPAKLEDSAVYLCASSPGVRNIQYFGAGTRLSVL.

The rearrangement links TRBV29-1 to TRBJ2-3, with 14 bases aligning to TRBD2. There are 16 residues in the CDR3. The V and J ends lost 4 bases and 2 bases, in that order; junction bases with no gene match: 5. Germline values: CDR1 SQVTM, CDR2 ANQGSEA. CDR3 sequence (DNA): TGCAGCGTTGCGGGACTAGCGGGAGTCGCCACAGATACGCAGTATTTT. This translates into CSVAGLAGVATDTQYF.

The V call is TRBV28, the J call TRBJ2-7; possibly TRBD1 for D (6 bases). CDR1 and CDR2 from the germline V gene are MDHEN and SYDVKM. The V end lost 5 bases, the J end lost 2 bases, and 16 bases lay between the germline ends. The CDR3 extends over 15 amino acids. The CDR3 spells CASSPLRQGTYEQYF. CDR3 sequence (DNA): TGTGCCAGCAGTCCACTGAGGCAGGGGACCTACGAGCAGTACTTC. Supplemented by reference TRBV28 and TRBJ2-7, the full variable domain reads DVKVTQSSRYLVKRTGEKVFLECVQDMDHENMFWYRQDPGLGLRLIYFSYDVKMKEKGDIPEGYSVSREKKERFSLILESASTNQTSMYLCASSPLRQGTYEQYFGPGTRLTVT.